One and the same sample provided the 11 T cell receptor beta chains below, sequenced in a study of blood T cell repertoires in COVID-19 (dated by TCRdb to about 2020). Receptor amplification or capture employed the immunoSEQ multiplex PCR assay. Sourced from immuneACCESS, this table was stored by TCRdb with only in-frame sequences that have V and J called. A share of the clones is absent; for the studies checked, an unresolved V gene accounts for under half, and the remainder has no known explanation. This sample gives approximately 98,000 clones in total; 80% to 85% of them show up just once. The ten largest clones capture 3.5% to 5% of the sample. The sequenced sample consisted of peripheral blood. The source is a man between 60 and 70 years old with acute or convalescent COVID-19.

As regards this clone: A read error may produce the germline difference seen at one junction end. V usage is TRBV2 and J usage is TRBJ2-2; D gene unclear. The CDR3 is 15 amino acids. CDR1 is SNHLY, CDR2 FYNNEI, per germline. The CDR3 bases are TGTGCCAGCTGTGAGCAGACACCAAACACCGGGGAGCTGTTTTTT. It encodes CASCEQTPNTGELFF.

This chain connects TRBV9 to TRBJ2-5; 9 bases match TRBD1. The V gene end was trimmed by 0 bases and the J gene end by 5 bases; junction bases not matched to a gene: 5. The germline V gene encodes CDR1 SGDLS and CDR2 YYNGEE. The CDR3 spans 15 residues. CDR3 protein: CASSVGDRAPETQYF. In DNA form, the CDR3 reads TGTGCCAGCAGCGTAGGGGACAGGGCCCCGGAGACCCAGTACTTC.

The chain couples TRBV19 to TRBJ2-1; 8 bases agree with TRBD2. CDR1 is LNHDA, CDR2 SQIVND, per germline (reference sequence). Germline trimming cut 5 bases from V and 1 base from J; bases unmatched to any gene: 4. There are 15 residues in the CDR3. In nucleotides, the CDR3 is TGTGCCAGTAGTCCCACTAGCGGTTCCTACAATGAGCAGTTCTTC. Its protein is CASSPTSGSYNEQFF. Based on the CDR3 plus reference TRBV19 and TRBJ2-1, the full variable domain is DGGITQSPKYLFRKEGQNVTLSCEQNLNHDAMYWYRQDPGQGLRLIYYSQIVNDFQKGDIAEGYSVSREKKESFPLTVTSAQKNPTAFYLCASSPTSGSYNEQFFGPGTRLTVL.

This chain uses TRBV6-1 with TRBJ2-5; D is possibly TRBD2 (5 bases). Germline values: CDR1 MNHNS, CDR2 SASEGT. The V and J ends lost 2 bases and 5 bases respectively, with 15 bases between them. The CDR3 runs to 15 residues. CDR3 sequence reads: CASSELGVRGETQYF. DNA for the CDR3: TGTGCCAGCAGTGAACTTGGCGTCCGCGGGGAGACCCAGTACTTC.

This clone was seen more than once but under ten times. The chain is built from TRBV18 and TRBJ1-1, with TRBD1 identical over 7 bases. The germline CDR1 and CDR2 sequences are KGHSH and LQKENI. Unmatched junction bases numbered 12, after V lost 0 bases and J lost 8 bases. CDR3 length: 16 amino acids. CDR3 DNA: TGTGCCAGCTCACCACCGTCTTACGGAACCAGGGGGGAAGCTTTCTTT. It translates to CASSPPSYGTRGEAFF.

The chain has TRBV5-5 and TRBJ1-1; D is undetermined. The V gene's germline CDR1 is SGHKS and CDR2 YYEKEE (reference sequence). V was pared by 3 bases and J by 2 bases, with 8 bases between. The CDR3 contains 13 residues. Here the CDR3 reads CASSYLSNTEAFF. The CDR3 DNA reads as TGTGCCAGCAGCTACCTATCCAACACTGAAGCTTTCTTT.

This clone was recorded only once. The genes are TRBV2 and TRBJ1-2; D possibly corresponds to TRBD1 (6 bases). The CDR3 spans 14 residues. V lost 8 bases and J lost 4, with 17 bases in between. Germline assignment: CDR1 SNHLY and CDR2 FYNNEI. This CDR3 is CASCRDNGSYGYTF. The CDR3 coding sequence is TGTGCCAGCTGTCGGGACAACGGTTCCTATGGCTACACCTTC. Based on the CDR3 plus reference TRBV2 and TRBJ1-2, the full variable domain is EPEVTQTPSHQVTQMGQEVILRCVPISNHLYFYWYRQILGQKVEFLVSFYNNEISEKSEIFDDQFSVERPDGSNFTLKIRSTKLEDSAMYFCASCRDNGSYGYTFGSGTRLTVV.

This clone was observed once. The chain uses TRBV27 and TRBJ1-2, with 11 positions matching TRBD1. The CDR3 extends over 16 amino acids. After removal of 5 bases from V and 7 bases from J, the junction contained 12 bases not matched to a gene. The germline gives CDR1 MNHEY, CDR2 SMNVEV (reference sequence). The CDR3 bases are TGTGCCAGCAGTACCCGGGGGACAGGGGGAGGATCTGGCTACACCTTC. Protein product: CASSTRGTGGGSGYTF.

The chain combines TRBV6-4 with TRBJ2-2; TRBD2 aligns across 8 bases. This CDR3 has 14 residues. The germline V gene encodes CDR1 MRHNA and CDR2 SNTAGT. V lost 6 bases to trimming and J lost 6 bases; unmatched junction nucleotides: 6. The CDR3 loop is CASRERGTAGELFF. In DNA, the CDR3 is TGTGCCAGCAGGGAGCGGGGGACGGCCGGGGAGCTGTTTTTT.

This sequence joins TRBV29-1 and TRBJ2-4, with D maybe TRBD2 (6 bases). This CDR3 has 12 amino acids. Germline V lookup: CDR1 SQVTM, CDR2 ANQGSEA. Trimming cost V 4 bases and J 6 bases, with 10 bases left between them. The CDR3: CSVGRGGNIQYF. CDR3 bases: TGCAGCGTTGGGAGGGGTGGAAACATTCAGTACTTC.

The chain couples TRBV4-1 to TRBJ2-7; 8 nucleotides align to TRBD2. The CDR3 has 15 residues. Looked up from germline, CDR1 is MGHRA and CDR2 is YSYEKL. J gave up 2 bases and V 1 base, and 4 bases lay outside the gene matches. CDR3 amino acids: CASSQVPGGTYEQYF. CDR3 nucleotides: TGCGCCAGCAGCCAAGTTCCGGGGGGGACCTACGAGCAGTACTTC.